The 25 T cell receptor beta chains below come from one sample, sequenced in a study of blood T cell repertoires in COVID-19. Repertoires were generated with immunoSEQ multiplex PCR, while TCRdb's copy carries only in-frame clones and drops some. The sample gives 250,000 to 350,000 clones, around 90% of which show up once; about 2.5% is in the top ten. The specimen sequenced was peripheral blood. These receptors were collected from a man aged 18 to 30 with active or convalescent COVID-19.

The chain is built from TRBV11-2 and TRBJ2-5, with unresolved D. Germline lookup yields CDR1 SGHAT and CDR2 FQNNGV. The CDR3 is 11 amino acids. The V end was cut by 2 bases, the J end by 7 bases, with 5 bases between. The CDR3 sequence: CASSLPGTQYF. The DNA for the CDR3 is TGTGCCAGCAGCTTACCCGGGACCCAGTACTTC.

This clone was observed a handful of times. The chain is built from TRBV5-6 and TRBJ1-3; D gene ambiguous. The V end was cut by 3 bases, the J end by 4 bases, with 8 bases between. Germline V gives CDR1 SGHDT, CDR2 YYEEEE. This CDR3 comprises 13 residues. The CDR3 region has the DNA TGTGCCAGCAGCTCCCTACAGGGAAACACCATATATTTT. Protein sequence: CASSSLQGNTIYF.

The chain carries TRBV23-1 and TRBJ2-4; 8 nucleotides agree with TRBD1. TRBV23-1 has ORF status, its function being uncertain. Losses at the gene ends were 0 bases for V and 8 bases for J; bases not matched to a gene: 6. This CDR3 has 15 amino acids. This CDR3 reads CASSQSPGGCHIQYF. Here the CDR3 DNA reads TGCGCCAGCAGTCAATCGCCAGGGGGCTGTCACATTCAGTACTTC.

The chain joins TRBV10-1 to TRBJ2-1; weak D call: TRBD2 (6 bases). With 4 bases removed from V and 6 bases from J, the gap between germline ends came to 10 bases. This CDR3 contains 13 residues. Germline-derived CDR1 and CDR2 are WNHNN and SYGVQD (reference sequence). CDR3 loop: CASSVSGGNEQFF. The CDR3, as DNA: TGCGCCAGCAGTGTCTCCGGGGGCAATGAGCAGTTCTTC.

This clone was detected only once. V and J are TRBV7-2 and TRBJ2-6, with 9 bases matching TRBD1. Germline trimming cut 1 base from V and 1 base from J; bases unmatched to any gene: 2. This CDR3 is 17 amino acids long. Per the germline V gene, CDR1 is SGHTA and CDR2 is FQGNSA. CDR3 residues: CASSLGTGVSGANVLTF. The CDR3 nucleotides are TGTGCCAGCAGCTTAGGGACAGGGGTATCTGGGGCCAACGTCCTGACTTTC.

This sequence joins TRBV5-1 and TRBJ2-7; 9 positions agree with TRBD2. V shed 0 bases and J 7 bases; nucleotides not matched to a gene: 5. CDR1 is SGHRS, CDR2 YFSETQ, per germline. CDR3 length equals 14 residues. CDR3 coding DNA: TGCGCCAGCAGCTTGGTTGCGGGAGGGGGAGAGCAGTACTTC. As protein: CASSLVAGGGEQYF.

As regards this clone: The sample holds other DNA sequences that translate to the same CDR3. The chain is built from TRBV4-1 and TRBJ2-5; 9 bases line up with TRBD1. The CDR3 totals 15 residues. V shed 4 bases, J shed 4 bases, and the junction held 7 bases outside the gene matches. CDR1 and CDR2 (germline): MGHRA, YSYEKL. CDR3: CASSLGQGLRETQYF. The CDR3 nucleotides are TGCGCCAGCAGCCTGGGACAGGGCCTACGAGAGACCCAGTACTTC.

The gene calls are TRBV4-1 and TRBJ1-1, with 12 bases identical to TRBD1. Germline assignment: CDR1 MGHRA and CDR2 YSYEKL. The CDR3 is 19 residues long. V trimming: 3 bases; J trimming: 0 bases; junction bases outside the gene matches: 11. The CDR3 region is CASSQPWDRGRNMNTEAFF. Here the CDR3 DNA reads TGCGCCAGCAGCCAGCCCTGGGACAGGGGGCGAAACATGAACACTGAAGCTTTCTTT.

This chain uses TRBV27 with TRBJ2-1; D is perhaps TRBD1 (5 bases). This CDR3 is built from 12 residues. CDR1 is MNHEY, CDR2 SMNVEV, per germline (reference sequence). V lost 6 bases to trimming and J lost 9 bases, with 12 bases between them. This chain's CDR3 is CASSQTVSEQFF. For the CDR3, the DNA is TGTGCCAGCAGCCAGACAGTTAGTGAGCAGTTCTTC.

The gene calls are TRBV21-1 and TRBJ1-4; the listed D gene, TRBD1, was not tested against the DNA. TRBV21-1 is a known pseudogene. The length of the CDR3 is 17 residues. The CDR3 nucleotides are TGTGCCAGCACCCAGGGGAAGGGGCTATCAACTAATGAAAAACTGTTTTTT. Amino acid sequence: CASTQGKGLSTNEKLFF.

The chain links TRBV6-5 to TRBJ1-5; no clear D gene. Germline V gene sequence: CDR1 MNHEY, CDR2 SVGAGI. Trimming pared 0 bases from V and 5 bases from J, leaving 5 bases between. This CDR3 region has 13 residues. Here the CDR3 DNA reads TGTGCCAGCAGTTACTCCCTGTATCAGCCCCAGCATTTT. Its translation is CASSYSLYQPQHF.

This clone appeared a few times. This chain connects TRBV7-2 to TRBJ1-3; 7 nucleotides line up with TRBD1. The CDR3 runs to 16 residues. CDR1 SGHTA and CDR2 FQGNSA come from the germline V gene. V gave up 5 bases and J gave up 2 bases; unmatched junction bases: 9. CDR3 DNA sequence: TGTGCCAGCAGCAATCTGAACCAGGGGGCTGGAAACACCATATATTTT. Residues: CASSNLNQGAGNTIYF. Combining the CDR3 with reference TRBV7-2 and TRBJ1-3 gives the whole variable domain GAGVSQSPSNKVTEKGKDVELRCDPISGHTALYWYRQSLGQGLEFLIYFQGNSAPDKSGLPSDRFSAERTGGSVSTLTIQRTQQEDSAVYLCASSNLNQGAGNTIYFGEGSWLTVV.

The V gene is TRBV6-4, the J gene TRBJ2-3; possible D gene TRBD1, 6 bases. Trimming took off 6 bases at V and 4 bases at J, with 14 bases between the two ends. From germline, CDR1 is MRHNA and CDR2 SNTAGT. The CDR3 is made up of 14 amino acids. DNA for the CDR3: TGTGCCAGCAGCCAAGGACAGTCCGCAGATACGCAGTATTTT. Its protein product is CASSQGQSADTQYF.

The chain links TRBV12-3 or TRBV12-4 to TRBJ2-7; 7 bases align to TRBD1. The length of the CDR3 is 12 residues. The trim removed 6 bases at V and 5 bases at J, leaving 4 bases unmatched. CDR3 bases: TGTGCCAGCAGCCCGACAGGGCACGAGCAGTACTTC. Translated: CASSPTGHEQYF.

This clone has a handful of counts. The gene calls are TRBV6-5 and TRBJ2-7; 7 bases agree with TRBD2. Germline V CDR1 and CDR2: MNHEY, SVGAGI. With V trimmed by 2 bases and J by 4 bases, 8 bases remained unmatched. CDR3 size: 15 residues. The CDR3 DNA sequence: TGTGCCAGCAGTTACCAGTCTAGCGGCCTTTACGAGCAGTACTTC. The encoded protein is CASSYQSSGLYEQYF.

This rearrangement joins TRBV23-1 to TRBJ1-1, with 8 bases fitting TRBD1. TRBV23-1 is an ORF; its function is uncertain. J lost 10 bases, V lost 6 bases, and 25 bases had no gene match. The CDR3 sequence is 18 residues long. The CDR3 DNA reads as TGCGCCAGCAGCCATGTAGGGTACAGGGGGAGAACTCCGAGTAGAGCTTTCTTT. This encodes CASSHVGYRGRTPSRAFF.

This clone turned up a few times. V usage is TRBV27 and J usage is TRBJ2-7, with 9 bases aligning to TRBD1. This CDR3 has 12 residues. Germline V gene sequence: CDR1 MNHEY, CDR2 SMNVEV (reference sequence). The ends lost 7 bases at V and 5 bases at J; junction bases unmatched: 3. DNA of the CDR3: TGTGCCAGCAAGGACAGGGGCGACGAGCAGTACTTC. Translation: CASKDRGDEQYF.

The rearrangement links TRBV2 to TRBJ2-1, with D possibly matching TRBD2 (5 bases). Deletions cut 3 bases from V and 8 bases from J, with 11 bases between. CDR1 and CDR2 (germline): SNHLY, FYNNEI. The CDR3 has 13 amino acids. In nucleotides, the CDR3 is TGTGCCAGCAGTGAGTTAGAGGGCTATGAGCAGTTCTTC. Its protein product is CASSELEGYEQFF.

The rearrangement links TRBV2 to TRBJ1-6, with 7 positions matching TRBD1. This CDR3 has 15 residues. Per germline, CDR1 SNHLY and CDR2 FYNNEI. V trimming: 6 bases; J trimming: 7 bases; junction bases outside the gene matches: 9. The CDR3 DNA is TGTGCCAGCAGGGGAGCTGACAGGGCGAATTCACCCCTCCACTTT. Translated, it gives CASRGADRANSPLHF. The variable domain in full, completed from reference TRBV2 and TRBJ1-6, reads EPEVTQTPSHQVTQMGQEVILRCVPISNHLYFYWYRQILGQKVEFLVSFYNNEISEKSEIFDDQFSVERPDGSNFTLKIRSTKLEDSAMYFCASRGADRANSPLHFGNGTRLTVT.

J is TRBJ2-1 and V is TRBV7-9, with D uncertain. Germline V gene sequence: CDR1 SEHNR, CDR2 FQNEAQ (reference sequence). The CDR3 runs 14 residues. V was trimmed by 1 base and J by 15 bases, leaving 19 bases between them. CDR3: CASSLEYGEETGFF. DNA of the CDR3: TGTGCCAGCAGCTTAGAGTACGGCGAGGAAACCGGGTTCTTC.

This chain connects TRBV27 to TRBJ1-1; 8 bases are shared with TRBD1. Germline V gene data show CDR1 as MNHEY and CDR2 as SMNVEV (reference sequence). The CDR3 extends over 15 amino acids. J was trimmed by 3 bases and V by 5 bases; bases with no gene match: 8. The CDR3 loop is CASSPIGQGDTEAFF. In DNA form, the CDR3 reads TGTGCCAGCAGTCCAATAGGACAGGGAGACACTGAAGCTTTCTTT.

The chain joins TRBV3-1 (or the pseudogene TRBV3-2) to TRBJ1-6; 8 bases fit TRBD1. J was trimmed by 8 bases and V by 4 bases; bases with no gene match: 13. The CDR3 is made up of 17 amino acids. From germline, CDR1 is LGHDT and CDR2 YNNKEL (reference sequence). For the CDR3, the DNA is TGTGCCAGCAGCCGAAGGGGCCCAGGGGGCAAGGATTCACCCCTCCACTTT. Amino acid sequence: CASSRRGPGGKDSPLHF.

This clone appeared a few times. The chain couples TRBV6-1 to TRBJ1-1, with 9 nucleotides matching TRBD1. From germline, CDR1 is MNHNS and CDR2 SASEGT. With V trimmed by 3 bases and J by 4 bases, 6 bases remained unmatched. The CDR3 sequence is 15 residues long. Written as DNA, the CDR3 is TGTGCCAGCAGTGACGCAACAGGGGGCGGCACTGAAGCTTTCTTT. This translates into CASSDATGGGTEAFF.

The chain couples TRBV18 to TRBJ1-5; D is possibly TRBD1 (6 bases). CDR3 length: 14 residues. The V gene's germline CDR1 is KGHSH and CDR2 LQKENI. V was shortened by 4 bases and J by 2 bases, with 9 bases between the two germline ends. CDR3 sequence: CASSRTVGNQPQHF. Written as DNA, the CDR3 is TGTGCCAGCTCACGGACAGTAGGCAATCAGCCCCAGCATTTT.

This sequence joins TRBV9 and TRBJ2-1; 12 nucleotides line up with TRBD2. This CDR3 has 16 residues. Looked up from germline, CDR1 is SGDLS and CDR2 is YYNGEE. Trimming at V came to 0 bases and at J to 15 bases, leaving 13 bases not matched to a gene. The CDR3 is CASSVEYETSGRKGFF. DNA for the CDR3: TGTGCCAGCAGCGTAGAATACGAGACTAGCGGGAGAAAGGGGTTCTTC. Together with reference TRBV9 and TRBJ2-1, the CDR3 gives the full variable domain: DSGVTQTPKHLITATGQRVTLRCSPRSGDLSVYWYQQSLDQGLQFLIQYYNGEERAKGNILERFSAQQFPDLHSELNLSSLELGDSALYFCASSVEYETSGRKGFFGPGTRLTVL.